These T cell receptor beta chains were read from a single sample in a study of control samples from healthy donors and cancer patients. Produced via immunoSEQ multiplex PCR; TCRdb's table is partial and in-frame only. The sample lists under 200,000 clones, nearly 96% seen once, with approximately 0.97% in the top ten. The sequenced sample was blood. The receptors were gathered from a woman aged 25-40 years in good health. CDR3s include the opening cysteine and the closing phenylalanine or tryptophan. The order of the fields is clone size, J gene, D gene, V gene, CDR3 DNA, CDR3 protein. A D gene is named only where the DNA matches it firmly. The listing skips clone size in some rows; elsewhere it reads once, few, many or a size class.

. TRBJ2-7 TRBD1 TRBV7-2 TGTGCCAGCAGCGGGGGACAGGGGGTCTACGAGCAGTACTTC CASSGGQGVYEQYF
. TRBJ1-5 TRBD1 TRBV2 TGTGCCAGCAGCGGGACAGGGGGTTATCAGCCCCAGCATTTT CASSGTGGYQPQHF
. TRBJ2-2 . TRBV7-9 TGTGCCAGCAGCTTAGCGCTGACAGGCGGTCGTGGTTGGGCCGGGGAGCTGTTTTTT CASSLALTGGRGWAGELFF
. TRBJ2-7 TRBD2 TRBV6-5 TGTGCCAGCAGCGCAGGGACTAGCGGGGTAAATTACTTC CASSAGTSGVNYF
. TRBJ1-5 . TRBV5-5 TGTGCCAGCAGCCCCCGAAGTGGGGACAATCAGCCCCAGCATTTT CASSPRSGDNQPQHF
. TRBJ2-3 TRBD2 TRBV5-4 TGTGCCAGCAGCCGACTAGCGGGACGCCCCGTGTCAGATACGCAGTATTTT CASSRLAGRPVSDTQYF
. TRBJ2-2 . TRBV7-9 TGTGCCAGCAGCTTCCTTAAGGGGTTCACCGGGGAGCTGTTTTTT CASSFLKGFTGELFF
. TRBJ1-3 . TRBV29-1 TGCAGCGCTCAGGCAGGGTCTGGAAACACCATATATTTT CSAQAGSGNTIYF
. TRBJ2-2 . TRBV2 TGTGCCAGCAACGTTTGGGTCGACGGGGAGCTGTTTTTT CASNVWVDGELFF
. TRBJ1-6 . TRBV9 TGTGCCAGCAGCGTAGCTCGGGGAAGGCATTCACCCCTCCACTTT CASSVARGRHSPLHF
. TRBJ1-1 TRBD1 TRBV27 TGTGCCAGCAGTTTATCGGGACAGCCGAACACTGAAGCTTTCTTT CASSLSGQPNTEAFF
. TRBJ2-3 . TRBV7-3 TGTGCCAGCAGCTTTCGCGGACCTAGCACAGATACGCAGTATTTT CASSFRGPSTDTQYF
. TRBJ2-1 TRBD2 TRBV29-1 TGCAGCGTTGAACCTCTAGCGGAGTACAATGAGCAGTTCTTC CSVEPLAEYNEQFF
. TRBJ2-5 TRBD2 TRBV2 TGTGCCAGCAGTCAGCTAGCGGGAGGAGAGACCCAGTACTTC CASSQLAGGETQYF
. TRBJ2-5 . TRBV10-3 TGTGCCATCAATAGCCGGGGACGCCAAGAGACCCAGTACTTC CAINSRGRQETQYF
. TRBJ1-2 . TRBV5-1 TGCGCCAGCAGTCGAGACAGCCTTGATGGCTACACCTTC CASSRDSLDGYTF
few TRBJ2-1 TRBD2 TRBV5-1 TGCGCCAGCAGCTTCTTAGCGGGGAACAATGAGCAGTTCTTC CASSFLAGNNEQFF
. TRBJ2-7 TRBD2 TRBV28 TGTGCCAGCAGTGTACCGGGAGGCTCCTACGAGCAGTACTTC CASSVPGGSYEQYF
. TRBJ1-5 . TRBV29-1 TGCAGCGTCGGGGGAGGCAATCAGCCCCAGCATTTT CSVGGGNQPQHF
. TRBJ2-5 . TRBV10-3 TGTGCCATCAGTGAGTCCGGACAGACGGGGGAGACCCAGTACTTC CAISESGQTGETQYF
. TRBJ1-1 . TRBV5-8 TGTGCCACCGAGGACAGCCCGAACACTGAAGCTTTCTTT CATEDSPNTEAFF
. TRBJ2-7 . TRBV5-1 TGCGCCAGCAGCTTGCGGGGGCGAGGCTACGAGCAGTACTTC CASSLRGRGYEQYF
. TRBJ2-5 . TRBV6-1 TGTGCCAGCAGTGAAGCGTGGGGGGGCCAGACCCAGTACTTC CASSEAWGGQTQYF
. TRBJ2-1 . TRBV23-1 TGCGCCAGCAGTCCTCCTATTATGACCAACAATGAGCAGTTCTTC CASSPPIMTNNEQFF
. TRBJ2-5 TRBD1 TRBV5-4 TGTGCCAGCAGCTGGGAACAGGGGGGACGGGAGACCCAGTACTTC CASSWEQGGRETQYF
. TRBJ1-2 . TRBV3-1/TRBV3-2 TGTGCCAGCAGCCAATGGCTGTCCGGGGCTAACTATGGCTACACCTTC CASSQWLSGANYGYTF
. TRBJ2-7 TRBD2 TRBV12-5 TGTGCTAGTGGCCGCGGGAGAGAGCAGTACTTC CASGRGREQYF
. TRBJ2-7 . TRBV4-2 TGTGCCAGCAGCGTCGGGCGAGGTGGGACCTACGAGCAGTACTTC CASSVGRGGTYEQYF
. TRBJ2-3 TRBD2 TRBV5-1 TGCGCCAGCAGCTTTCCTAGCGGGGGGACGCCTGGGACAGATACGCAGTATTTT CASSFPSGGTPGTDTQYF
. TRBJ2-7 . TRBV5-1 TGCGCCAGCAGCTTAGATGTATCCTACGAGCAGTACTTC CASSLDVSYEQYF
. TRBJ2-2 . TRBV6-4 TGTGCCAGCAGCCGGACGATGAACACCGGGGAGCTGTTTTTT CASSRTMNTGELFF